These T cell receptor beta chains were read from a single sample in a study of blood T cell repertoires in COVID-19. Data came from immunoSEQ multiplex PCR; TCRdb stores just in-frame clones and leaves some out. This sample has about 150,000 clones, with under 85% found just once. Sequenced sample: peripheral blood. The receptors were gathered from a man aged 45-65 years with active or convalescent COVID-19. CDR3s include the opening cysteine and the closing phenylalanine or tryptophan. D genes are given only for firm matches. Size tells how often a clone was seen (once, few, many) or the class of an expanded clone, and some rows leave it out.

length: 14
J: TRBJ2-3
V: TRBV9
size: NA
D: TRBD2
DNA: TGTGCCAGCAGCGTGACTAGCGAGGTCGCATCGTTGTATTTT
CDR3: CASSVTSEVASLYF

length: 12
J: TRBJ1-5
V: TRBV29-1
size: NA
D: TRBD1
DNA: TGCAGCGTCGGGACAGGGGATCAGCCCCAGCATTTT
CDR3: CSVGTGDQPQHF

length: 15
J: TRBJ1-5
V: TRBV28
size: NA
D: NA
DNA: TGTGCCAGCAGTTTAGGAGGGTCGGGCAATCAGCCCCAGCATTTT
CDR3: CASSLGGSGNQPQHF

length: 15
J: TRBJ2-1
V: TRBV10-3
size: NA
D: TRBD2
DNA: TGTGCCATCAGCTCAGCGGGAGGATCCTACAATGAGCAGTTCTTC
CDR3: CAISSAGGSYNEQFF

length: 14
J: TRBJ2-1
V: TRBV6-5
size: NA
D: TRBD2
DNA: TGTGCCACACAGACTAGCGGGAACTACAATGAGCAGTTCTTC
CDR3: CATQTSGNYNEQFF

length: 13
J: TRBJ2-7
V: TRBV28
size: few
D: NA
DNA: TGTGCCAGCAGTTCAAGCCGGGACTACGAGCAGTACTTC
CDR3: CASSSSRDYEQYF

length: 15
J: TRBJ1-1
V: TRBV11-2
size: NA
D: NA
DNA: TGTGCCAGCAGCCCCATTAGTCAGGGGTACCCTGAAGCTTTCTTT
CDR3: CASSPISQGYPEAFF

length: 14
J: TRBJ2-1
V: TRBV2
size: NA
D: TRBD2
DNA: TGTGCCAGCAGGACTAGCGGGGGCGACAATGAGCAGTTCTTC
CDR3: CASRTSGGDNEQFF

length: 17
J: TRBJ2-6
V: TRBV7-9
size: once
D: TRBD1
DNA: TGTGCCAGCAGCTGGACAGGGGGAAGCTCTGGGGCCAACGTCCTGACTTTC
CDR3: CASSWTGGSSGANVLTF

length: 15
J: TRBJ1-4
V: TRBV6-5
size: NA
D: TRBD1
DNA: TGTGCCAGCACAGACTTGACAGGGGCCAATGAAAAACTGTTTTTT
CDR3: CASTDLTGANEKLFF

length: 15
J: TRBJ2-7
V: TRBV3-1/TRBV3-2
size: few
D: NA
DNA: TGTGCCAGCAGCCACGAGGGAACTAGTTGCTACGAGCAGTACTTC
CDR3: CASSHEGTSCYEQYF